Described below is a single TCR beta chain sequence and its context. Its antigen is currently unknown. Generated by immunoSEQ multiplex PCR, the TCRdb table keeps only in-frame clones and is missing some. The sample yields around 9,000 clones, roughly 84% seen once. This specimen comes from a study of T cells after posttransplantation cyclophosphamide. Findings of the study overall: Later post-transplant blood repertoires were often dominated by donor CD8+ memory clones.

The V end lost 2 bases, the J end lost 3 bases, and 8 bases lay between the germline ends. This CDR3 comprises 13 residues. Germline V gives CDR1 SGHTA, CDR2 FQGNSA. Cyclophosphamide on days +3 and +4 followed busulfan-fludarabine conditioning and a marrow graft. This receptor was identified in a female patient in her thirties or forties who received an allogeneic stem cell transplant from an unrelated donor, was CMV-positive, and had no GVHD. Some T cells may possibly be graft donor cells. The sample was PBMCs, taken after allogeneic stem cell transplant with posttransplant cyclophosphamide. V gene TRBV7-2 combines with J gene TRBJ2-7; D unclear. CDR3 in DNA: TGTGCCAGCAGCTTACAGGATGGCTACGAGCAGTACTTC. Its protein product is CASSLQDGYEQYF. Full variable domain (remainder filled in from reference TRBV7-2 and TRBJ2-7): GAGVSQSPSNKVTEKGKDVELRCDPISGHTALYWYRQSLGQGLEFLIYFQGNSAPDKSGLPSDRFSAERTGGSVSTLTIQRTQQEDSAVYLCASSLQDGYEQYFGPGTRLTVT.